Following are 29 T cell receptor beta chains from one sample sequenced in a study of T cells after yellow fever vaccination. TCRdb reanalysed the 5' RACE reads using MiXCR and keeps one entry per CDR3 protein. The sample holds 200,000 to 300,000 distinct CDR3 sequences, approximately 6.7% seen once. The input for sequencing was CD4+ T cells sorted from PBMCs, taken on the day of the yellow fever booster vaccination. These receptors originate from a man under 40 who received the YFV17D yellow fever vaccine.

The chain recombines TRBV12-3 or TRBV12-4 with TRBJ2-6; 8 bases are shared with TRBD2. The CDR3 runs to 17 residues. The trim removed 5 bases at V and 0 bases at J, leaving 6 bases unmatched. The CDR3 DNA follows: TGTGCCAGCAGTGCCGGGACTAGACGCTCTGGGGCCAACGTCCTGACTTTC. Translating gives CASSAGTRRSGANVLTF.

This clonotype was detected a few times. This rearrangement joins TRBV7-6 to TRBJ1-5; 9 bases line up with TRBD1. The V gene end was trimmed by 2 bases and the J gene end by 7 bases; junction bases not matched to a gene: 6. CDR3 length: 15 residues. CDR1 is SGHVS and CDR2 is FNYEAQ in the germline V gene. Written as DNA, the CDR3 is TGTGCCAGCAGCTTAAGGGGACAGGGTGAACAGCCCCAGCATTTT. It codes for CASSLRGQGEQPQHF.

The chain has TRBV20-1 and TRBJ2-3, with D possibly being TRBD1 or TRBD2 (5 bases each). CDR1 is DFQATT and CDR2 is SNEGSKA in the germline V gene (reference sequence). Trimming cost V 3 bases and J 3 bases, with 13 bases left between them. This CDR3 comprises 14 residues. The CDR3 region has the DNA TGCAGTGCTAGGGGTCGGTGGGGGACAGATACGCAGTATTTT. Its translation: CSARGRWGTDTQYF.

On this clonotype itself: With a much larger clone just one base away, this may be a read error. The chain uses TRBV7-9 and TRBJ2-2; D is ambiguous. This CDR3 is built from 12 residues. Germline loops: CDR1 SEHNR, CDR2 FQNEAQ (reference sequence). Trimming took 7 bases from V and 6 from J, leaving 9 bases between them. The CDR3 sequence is CASTTRAGELFF. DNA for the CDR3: TGTGCCAGCACCACAAGGGCCGGGGAGCTGTTTTTT.

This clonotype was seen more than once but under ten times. CDR3 nucleotides: TGTGCCAGCAGTTTAGCCACAGGGTTCGAGCAGTACTTC. Protein sequence: CASSLATGFEQYF. The V and J genes are TRBV27 and TRBJ2-7, with D possibly matching TRBD1 (6 bases). Trimming stripped 2 bases from V and 6 bases from J, with 11 bases between. Germline CDR1 reads MNHEY; CDR2 reads SMNVEV (reference sequence). There are 13 residues in the CDR3.

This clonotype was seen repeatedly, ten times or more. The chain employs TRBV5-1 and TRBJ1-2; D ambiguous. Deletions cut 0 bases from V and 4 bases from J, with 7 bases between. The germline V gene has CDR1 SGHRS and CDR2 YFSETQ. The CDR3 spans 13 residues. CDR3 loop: CASSLEAGYGYTF. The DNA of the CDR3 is TGCGCCAGCAGCTTGGAGGCCGGCTATGGCTACACCTTC.

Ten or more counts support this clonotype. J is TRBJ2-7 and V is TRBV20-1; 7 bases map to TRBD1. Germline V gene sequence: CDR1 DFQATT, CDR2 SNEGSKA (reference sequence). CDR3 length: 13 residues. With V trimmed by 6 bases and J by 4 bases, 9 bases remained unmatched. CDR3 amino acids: CSATRDRSYEQYF. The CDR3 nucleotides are TGCAGTGCCACCCGGGACAGAAGTTACGAGCAGTACTTC.

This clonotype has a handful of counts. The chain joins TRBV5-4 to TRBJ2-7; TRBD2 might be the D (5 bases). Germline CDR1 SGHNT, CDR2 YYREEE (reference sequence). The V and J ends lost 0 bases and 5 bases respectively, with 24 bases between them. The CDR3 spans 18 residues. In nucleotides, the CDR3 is TGTGCCAGCAGCTTGGCTTCGTATAGGAGCGGAACCCCTCACGAGCAGTACTTC. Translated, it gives CASSLASYRSGTPHEQYF.

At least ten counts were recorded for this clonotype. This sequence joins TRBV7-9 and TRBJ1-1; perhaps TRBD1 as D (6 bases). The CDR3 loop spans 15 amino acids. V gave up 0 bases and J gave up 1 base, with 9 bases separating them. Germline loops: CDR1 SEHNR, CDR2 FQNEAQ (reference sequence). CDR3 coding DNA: TGTGCCAGCAGCTTAGCCAGGGGCGAGAACACTGAAGCTTTCTTT. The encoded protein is CASSLARGENTEAFF.

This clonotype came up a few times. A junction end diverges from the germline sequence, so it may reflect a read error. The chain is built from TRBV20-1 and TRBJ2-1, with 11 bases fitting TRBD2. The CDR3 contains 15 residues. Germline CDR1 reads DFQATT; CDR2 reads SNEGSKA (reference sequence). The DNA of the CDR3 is TGCAGTTCTAGAGAACTAGCGGGAGATGTAGATGAGCAGTTCTTC. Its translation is CSSRELAGDVDEQFF.

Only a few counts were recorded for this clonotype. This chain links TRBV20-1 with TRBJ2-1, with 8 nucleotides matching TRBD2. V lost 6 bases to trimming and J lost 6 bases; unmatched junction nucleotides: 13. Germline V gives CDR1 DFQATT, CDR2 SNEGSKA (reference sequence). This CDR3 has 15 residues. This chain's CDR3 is CSANSGTSKSNEQFF. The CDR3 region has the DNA TGCAGTGCAAACTCCGGGACTAGTAAGAGCAATGAGCAGTTCTTC.

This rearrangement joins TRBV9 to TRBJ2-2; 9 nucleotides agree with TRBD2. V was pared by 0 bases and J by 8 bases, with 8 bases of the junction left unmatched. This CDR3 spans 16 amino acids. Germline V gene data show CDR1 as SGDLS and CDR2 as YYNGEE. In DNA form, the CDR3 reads TGTGCCAGCAGCGTAGTTGGGACTAGCTTTATTGGGGAGCTGTTTTTT. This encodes CASSVVGTSFIGELFF.

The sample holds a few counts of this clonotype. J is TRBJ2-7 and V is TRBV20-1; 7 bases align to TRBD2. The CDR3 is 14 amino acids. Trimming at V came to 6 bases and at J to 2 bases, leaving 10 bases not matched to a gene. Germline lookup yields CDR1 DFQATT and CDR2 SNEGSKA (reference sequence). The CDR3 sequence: CSATVLAEAYEQYF. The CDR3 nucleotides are TGCAGTGCAACAGTCCTAGCGGAGGCCTACGAGCAGTACTTC.

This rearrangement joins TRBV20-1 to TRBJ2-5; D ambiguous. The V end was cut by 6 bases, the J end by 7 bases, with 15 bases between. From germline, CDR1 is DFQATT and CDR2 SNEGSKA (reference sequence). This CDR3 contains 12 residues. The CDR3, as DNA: TGCAGTGCGGAAGCGCCCCCAACGACCCAGTACTTC. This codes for CSAEAPPTTQYF.

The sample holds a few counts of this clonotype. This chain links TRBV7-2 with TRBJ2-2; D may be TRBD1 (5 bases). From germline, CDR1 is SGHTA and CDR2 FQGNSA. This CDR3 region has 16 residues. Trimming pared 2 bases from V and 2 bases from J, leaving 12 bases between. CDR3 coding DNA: TGTGCCAGCAGCTTAAATTTTGGGGCAAACACCGGGGAGCTGTTTTTT. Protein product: CASSLNFGANTGELFF.

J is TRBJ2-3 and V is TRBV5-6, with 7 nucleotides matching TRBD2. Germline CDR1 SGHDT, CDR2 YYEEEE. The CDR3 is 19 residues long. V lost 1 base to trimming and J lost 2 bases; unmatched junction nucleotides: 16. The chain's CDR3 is CASSLFGAGVAEHTDTQYF. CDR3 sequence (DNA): TGTGCCAGCAGCTTGTTCGGGGCGGGAGTCGCTGAGCACACAGATACGCAGTATTTT.

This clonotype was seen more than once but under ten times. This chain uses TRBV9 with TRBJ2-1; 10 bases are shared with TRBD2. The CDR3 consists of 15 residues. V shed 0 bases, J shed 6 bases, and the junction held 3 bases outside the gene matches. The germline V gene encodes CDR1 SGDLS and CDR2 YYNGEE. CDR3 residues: CASSVELAGRNEQFF. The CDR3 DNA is TGTGCCAGCAGCGTAGAACTAGCGGGGCGCAATGAGCAGTTCTTC.

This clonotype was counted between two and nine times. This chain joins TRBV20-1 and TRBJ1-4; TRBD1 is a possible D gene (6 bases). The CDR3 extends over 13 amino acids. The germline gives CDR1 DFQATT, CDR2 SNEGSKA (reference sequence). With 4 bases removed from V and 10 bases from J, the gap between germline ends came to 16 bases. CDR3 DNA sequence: TGCAGTGCTAAGACAGGACCCGAGAGAAAACTGTTTTTT. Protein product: CSAKTGPERKLFF.

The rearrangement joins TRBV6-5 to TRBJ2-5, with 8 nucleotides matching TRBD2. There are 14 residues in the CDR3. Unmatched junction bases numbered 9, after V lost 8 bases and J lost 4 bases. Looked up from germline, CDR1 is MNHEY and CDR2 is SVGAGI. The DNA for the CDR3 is TGTGCCAGCGGCCCCGGGGGGGGGAGAGAGACCCAGTACTTC. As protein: CASGPGGGRETQYF.

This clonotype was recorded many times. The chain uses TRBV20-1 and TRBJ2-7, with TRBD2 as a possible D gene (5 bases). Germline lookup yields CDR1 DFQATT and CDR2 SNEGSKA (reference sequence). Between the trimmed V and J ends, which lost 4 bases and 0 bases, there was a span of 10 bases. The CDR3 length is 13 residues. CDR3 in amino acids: CSAMIAGSYEQYF. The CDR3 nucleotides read TGCAGTGCTATGATTGCGGGCTCCTACGAGCAGTACTTC.

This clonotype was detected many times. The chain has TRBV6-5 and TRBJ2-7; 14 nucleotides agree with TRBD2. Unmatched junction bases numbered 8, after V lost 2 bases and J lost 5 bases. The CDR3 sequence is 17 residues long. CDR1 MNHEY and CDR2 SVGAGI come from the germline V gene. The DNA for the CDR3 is TGTGCCAGCAGTTACCGTTGGACTAGCGGGAGGCTACACGAGCAGTACTTC. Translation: CASSYRWTSGRLHEQYF.

The CDR3 nucleotides are TGTGCCAGCGGACCGACTCCCTTGAGCGGCTACACCTTC. It codes for CASGPTPLSGYTF. This rearrangement joins TRBV12-3 or TRBV12-4 to TRBJ1-2; D not certain. Trimming stripped 8 bases from V and 8 bases from J, with 18 bases between. This CDR3 is 13 amino acids long.

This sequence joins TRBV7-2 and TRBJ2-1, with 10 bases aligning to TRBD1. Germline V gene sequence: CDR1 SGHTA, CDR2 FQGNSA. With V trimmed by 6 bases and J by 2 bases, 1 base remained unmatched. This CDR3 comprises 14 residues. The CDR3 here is CASRTGGAYNEQFF. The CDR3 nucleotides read TGTGCCAGCAGGACAGGGGGCGCCTACAATGAGCAGTTCTTC.

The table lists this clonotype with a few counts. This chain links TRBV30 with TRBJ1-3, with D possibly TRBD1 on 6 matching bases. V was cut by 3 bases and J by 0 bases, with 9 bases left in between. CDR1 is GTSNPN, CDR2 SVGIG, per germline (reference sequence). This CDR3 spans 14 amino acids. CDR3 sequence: CAWSPRGSGNTIYF. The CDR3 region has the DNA TGTGCCTGGAGCCCCAGGGGCTCTGGAAACACCATATATTTT.

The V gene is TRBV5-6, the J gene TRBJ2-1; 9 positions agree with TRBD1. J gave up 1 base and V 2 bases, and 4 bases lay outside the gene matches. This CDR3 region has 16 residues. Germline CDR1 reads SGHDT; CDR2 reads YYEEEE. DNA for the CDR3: TGTGCCAGCAGCTTTCCGGGACAGGGATCCTACAATGAGCAGTTCTTC. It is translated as CASSFPGQGSYNEQFF.

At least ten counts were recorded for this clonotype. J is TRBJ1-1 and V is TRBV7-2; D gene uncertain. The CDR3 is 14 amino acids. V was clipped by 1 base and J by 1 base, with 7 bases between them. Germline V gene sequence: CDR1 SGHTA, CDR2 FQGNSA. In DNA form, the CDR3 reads TGTGCCAGCAGCTTAGTGGTGGCGAACACTGAAGCTTTCTTT. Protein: CASSLVVANTEAFF.

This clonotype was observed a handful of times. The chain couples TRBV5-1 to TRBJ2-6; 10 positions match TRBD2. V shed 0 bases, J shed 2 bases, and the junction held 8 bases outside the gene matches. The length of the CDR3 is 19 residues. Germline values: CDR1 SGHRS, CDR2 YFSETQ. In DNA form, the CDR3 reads TGCGCCAGCAGCTTGGGGTTAGCGGGAGGCCTACCTGGGGCCAACGTCCTGACTTTC. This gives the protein CASSLGLAGGLPGANVLTF.

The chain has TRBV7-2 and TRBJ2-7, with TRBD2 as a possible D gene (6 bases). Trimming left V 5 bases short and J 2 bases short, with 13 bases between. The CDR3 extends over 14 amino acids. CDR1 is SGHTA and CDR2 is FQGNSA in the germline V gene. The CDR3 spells CASSPEAGTYEQYF. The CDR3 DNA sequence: TGTGCCAGCAGCCCGGAGGCGGGAACCTACGAGCAGTACTTC.

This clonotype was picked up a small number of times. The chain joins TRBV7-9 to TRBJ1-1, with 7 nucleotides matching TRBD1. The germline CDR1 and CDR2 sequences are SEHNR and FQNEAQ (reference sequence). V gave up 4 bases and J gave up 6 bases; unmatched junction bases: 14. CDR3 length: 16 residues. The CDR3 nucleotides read TGTGCCAGCAGCTCCCGACAGGGTGCGACTGCGGCTGAAGCTTTCTTT. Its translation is CASSSRQGATAAEAFF.